These 6 T cell receptor beta chains originate from one sample sequenced in a study of technical replicates of blood from several donors. The protocol was immunoSEQ multiplex PCR, while the TCRdb copy is restricted to in-frame clones and leaves out a portion. This repertoire shows more than 65,000 clones, around 97% found once; its top ten account for 0.25% to 0.3%. Sequencing was carried out using T cells isolated from PBMCs. These receptors were collected from a human donor in good health.

V usage is TRBV6-6 and J usage is TRBJ1-5; 10 nucleotides align to TRBD1. In germline, CDR1 is MNHNY, CDR2 SVGAGI (reference sequence). The V gene end was trimmed by 3 bases and the J gene end by 4 bases; junction bases not matched to a gene: 3. The CDR3 totals 15 residues. CDR3 amino acids: CASSYPGQGNQPQHF. In DNA, the CDR3 is TGTGCCAGCAGTTATCCGGGACAGGGGAATCAGCCCCAGCATTTT.

This clone was counted a single time. This rearrangement joins TRBV5-8 to TRBJ1-1; TRBD1 agrees at 7 bases. Germline loops: CDR1 SGHTS, CDR2 YDEGEE. With V trimmed by 4 bases and J by 3 bases, 9 bases remained unmatched. The CDR3 is 15 amino acids. Written as DNA, the CDR3 is TGTGCCAGCAGCCGAAACACAGGGGTTTACACTGAAGCTTTCTTT. This sequence encodes CASSRNTGVYTEAFF.

J is TRBJ2-7 and V is TRBV7-9; no clear D. With 8 bases removed from V and 3 bases from J, the gap between germline ends came to 14 bases. This CDR3 has 13 amino acids. Per the germline V gene, CDR1 is SEHNR and CDR2 is FQNEAQ (reference sequence). The DNA of the CDR3 is TGTGCCAGCGACGAGGTCCCCTACTACGAGCAGTACTTC. Its protein product is CASDEVPYYEQYF.

The V gene is TRBV11-2, the J gene TRBJ1-5; D is undetermined. Germline V gene lookup returns CDR1 SGHAT and CDR2 FQNNGV. The CDR3 extends over 15 amino acids. V was trimmed by 2 bases and J by 5 bases, leaving 13 bases between them. CDR3 region: CASSLLIGEDQPQHF. CDR3 nucleotides: TGTGCCAGCAGCTTATTAATCGGGGAGGATCAGCCCCAGCATTTT.

This chain links TRBV19 with TRBJ1-5; TRBD1 might be the D (6 bases). Germline values: CDR1 LNHDA, CDR2 SQIVND (reference sequence). The V end was cut by 6 bases, the J end by 0 bases, with 12 bases between. The length of the CDR3 is 15 residues. The CDR3 DNA reads as TGTGCCAGTAGCCACCGGGACATTAGCAATCAGCCCCAGCATTTT. Translation gives CASSHRDISNQPQHF.

The chain employs TRBV28 and TRBJ1-2, with a weak D call TRBD1 (5 bases). The CDR3 covers 14 residues. The V end was cut by 6 bases, the J end by 8 bases, with 19 bases between. In germline, CDR1 is MDHEN, CDR2 SYDVKM. CDR3 residues: CASSEKGRVAGYTF. DNA of the CDR3: TGTGCCAGCAGCGAAAAGGGGAGGGTAGCCGGCTACACCTTC.